This T cell receptor (beta chain) was captured by sequencing in a study of blood T cell repertoires in COVID-19. On the study more broadly: Collection of acute and convalescent COVID-19 samples took place in the United States, Italy and Spain. The analysed material was cDNA or gDNA that came from T cells, B-cell-depleted T cells, or PBMCs.

Looked up from germline, CDR1 is SQVTM and CDR2 is ANQGSEA. The germline V and J ends were trimmed by 5 bases and 4 bases, with 14 bases remaining between them. The CDR3 runs to 13 residues. Original processing methods: The authors estimated nucleated cell counts from reference gene primer amplification. Generated by immunoSEQ multiplex PCR, the TCRdb table keeps only in-frame clones and is missing some. That table furnishes V, J and clone size, whereas the DNA furnished D and trimming. The table includes approximately 210,000 clones, roughly four fifths detected once. Input material: peripheral blood. The chain joins TRBV29-1 to TRBJ1-2, with a tentative D call TRBD1 (5 bases). This TCR was recovered from a woman in her 40s with active or convalescent COVID-19. The CDR3 region is CSVRGTGGYGYTF. CDR3 nucleotide sequence: TGCAGCGTTAGGGGTACGGGGGGCTATGGCTACACCTTC.